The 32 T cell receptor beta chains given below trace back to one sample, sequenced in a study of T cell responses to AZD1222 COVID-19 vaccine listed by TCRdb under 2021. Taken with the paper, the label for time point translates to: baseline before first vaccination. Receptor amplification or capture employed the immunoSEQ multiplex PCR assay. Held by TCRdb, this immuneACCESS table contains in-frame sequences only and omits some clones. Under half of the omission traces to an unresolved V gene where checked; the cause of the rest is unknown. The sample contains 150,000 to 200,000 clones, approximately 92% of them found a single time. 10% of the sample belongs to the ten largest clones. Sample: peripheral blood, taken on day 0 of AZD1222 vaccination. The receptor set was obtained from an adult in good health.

In DNA, the CDR3 is TGTGCCAGCTCATCGGGACTAGGGGTTGAGCAGTTCTTC. Its translation: CASSSGLGVEQFF. The chain uses TRBV18 and TRBJ2-1, with 8 bases matching TRBD2. The CDR3 length is 13 residues. Germline V gene data show CDR1 as KGHSH and CDR2 as LQKENI. Germline trimming cut 5 bases from V and 9 bases from J; bases unmatched to any gene: 6.

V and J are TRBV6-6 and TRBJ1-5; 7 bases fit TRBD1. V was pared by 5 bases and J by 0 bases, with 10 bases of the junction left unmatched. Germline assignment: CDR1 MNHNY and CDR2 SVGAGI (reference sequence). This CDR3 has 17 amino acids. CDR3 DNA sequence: TGTGCCAGCAGTCCGACAGGGAAAGCTTATAGCAATCAGCCCCAGCATTTT. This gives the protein CASSPTGKAYSNQPQHF.

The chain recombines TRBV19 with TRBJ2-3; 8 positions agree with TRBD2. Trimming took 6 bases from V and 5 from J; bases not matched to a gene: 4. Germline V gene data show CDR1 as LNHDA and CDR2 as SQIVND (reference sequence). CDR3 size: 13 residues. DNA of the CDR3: TGTGCCAGTAGCGGGAGGGCCAAAGATACGCAGTATTTT. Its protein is CASSGRAKDTQYF.

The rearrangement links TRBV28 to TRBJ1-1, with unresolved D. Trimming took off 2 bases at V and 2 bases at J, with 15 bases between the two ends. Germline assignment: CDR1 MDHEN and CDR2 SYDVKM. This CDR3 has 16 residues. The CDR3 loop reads CASSLVVWGSNTEAFF. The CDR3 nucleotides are TGTGCCAGCAGTTTAGTGGTGTGGGGATCTAACACTGAAGCTTTCTTT.

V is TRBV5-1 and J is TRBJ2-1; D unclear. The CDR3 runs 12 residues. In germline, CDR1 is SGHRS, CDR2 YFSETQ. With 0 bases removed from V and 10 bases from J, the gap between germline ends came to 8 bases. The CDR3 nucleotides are TGCGCCAGCAGCTTGGTGGGTTACGAGCAGTTCTTC. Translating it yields CASSLVGYEQFF.

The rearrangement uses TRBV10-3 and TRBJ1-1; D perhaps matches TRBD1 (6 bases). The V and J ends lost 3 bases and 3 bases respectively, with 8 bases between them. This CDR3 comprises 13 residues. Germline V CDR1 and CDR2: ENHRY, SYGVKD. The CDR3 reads CAISEGGDTEAFF. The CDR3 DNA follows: TGTGCCATCAGTGAAGGGGGGGACACTGAAGCTTTCTTT.

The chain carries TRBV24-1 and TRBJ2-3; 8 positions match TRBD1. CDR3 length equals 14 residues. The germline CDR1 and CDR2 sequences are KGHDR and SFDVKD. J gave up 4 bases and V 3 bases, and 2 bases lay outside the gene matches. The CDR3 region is CATSDAGGPDTQYF. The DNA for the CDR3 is TGTGCCACCAGTGATGCAGGGGGCCCAGATACGCAGTATTTT.

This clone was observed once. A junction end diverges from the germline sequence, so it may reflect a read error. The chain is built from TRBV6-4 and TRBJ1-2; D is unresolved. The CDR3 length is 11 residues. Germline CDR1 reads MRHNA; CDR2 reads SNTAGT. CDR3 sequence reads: CASSDSKGILF. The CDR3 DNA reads TGTGCCAGCAGTGACTCTAAAGGAATCCTCTTC.

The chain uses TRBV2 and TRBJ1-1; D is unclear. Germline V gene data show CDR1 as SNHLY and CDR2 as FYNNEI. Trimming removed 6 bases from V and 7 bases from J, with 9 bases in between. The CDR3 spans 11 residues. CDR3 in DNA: TGTGCCAGCAGCCCAAAAGATGAAGCTTTCTTT. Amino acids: CASSPKDEAFF.

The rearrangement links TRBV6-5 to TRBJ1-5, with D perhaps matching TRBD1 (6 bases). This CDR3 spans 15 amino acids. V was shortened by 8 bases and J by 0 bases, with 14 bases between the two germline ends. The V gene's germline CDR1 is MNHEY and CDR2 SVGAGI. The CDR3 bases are TGTGCCAGCTCAACAGGGTTTCGTAGCAATCAGCCCCAGCATTTT. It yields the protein CASSTGFRSNQPQHF.

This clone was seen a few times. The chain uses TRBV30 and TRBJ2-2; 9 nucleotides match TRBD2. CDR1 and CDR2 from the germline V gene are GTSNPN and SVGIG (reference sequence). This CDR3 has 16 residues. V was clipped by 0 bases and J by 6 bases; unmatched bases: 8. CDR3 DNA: TGTGCCTGGAGTGTAGACATTAGCGGGAGCGCCGGGGAGCTGTTTTTT. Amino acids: CAWSVDISGSAGELFF.

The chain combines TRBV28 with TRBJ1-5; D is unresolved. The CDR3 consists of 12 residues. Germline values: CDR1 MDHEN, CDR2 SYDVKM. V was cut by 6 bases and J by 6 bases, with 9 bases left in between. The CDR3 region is CASSLRSQPQHF. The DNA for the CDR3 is TGTGCCAGCAGCCTACGGAGTCAGCCCCAGCATTTT.

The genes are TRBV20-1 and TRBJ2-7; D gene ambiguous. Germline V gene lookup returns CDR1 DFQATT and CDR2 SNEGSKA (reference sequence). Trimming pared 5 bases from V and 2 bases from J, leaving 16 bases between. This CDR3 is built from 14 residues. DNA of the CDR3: TGCAGTGCTCGTGCGACCGAACCTACCTACGAGCAGTACTTC. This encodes CSARATEPTYEQYF.

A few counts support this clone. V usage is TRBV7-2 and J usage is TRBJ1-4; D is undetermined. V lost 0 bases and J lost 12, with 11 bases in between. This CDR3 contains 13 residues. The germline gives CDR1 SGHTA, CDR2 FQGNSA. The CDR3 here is CASSLAAPAELFF. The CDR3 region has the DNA TGTGCCAGCAGCTTAGCGGCCCCCGCGGAACTGTTTTTT.

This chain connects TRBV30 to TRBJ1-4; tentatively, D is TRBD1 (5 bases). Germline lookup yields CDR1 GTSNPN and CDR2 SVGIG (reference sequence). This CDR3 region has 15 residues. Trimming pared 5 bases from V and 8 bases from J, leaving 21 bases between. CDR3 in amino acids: CAWDGGLSGREKLFF. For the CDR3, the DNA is TGTGCCTGGGATGGGGGTCTGTCAGGGCGCGAAAAACTGTTTTTT.

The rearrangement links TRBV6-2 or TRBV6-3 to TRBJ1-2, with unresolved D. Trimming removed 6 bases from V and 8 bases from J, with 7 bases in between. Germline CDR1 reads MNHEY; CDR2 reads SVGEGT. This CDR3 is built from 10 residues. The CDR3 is CASSHGGYTF. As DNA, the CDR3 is TGTGCCAGCAGCCATGGGGGCTACACCTTC.

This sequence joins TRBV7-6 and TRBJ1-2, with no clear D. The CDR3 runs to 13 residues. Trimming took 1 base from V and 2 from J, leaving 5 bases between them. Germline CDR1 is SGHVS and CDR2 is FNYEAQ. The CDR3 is CASSLGQNYGYTF. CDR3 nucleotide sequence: TGTGCCAGCAGCTTAGGCCAGAACTATGGCTACACCTTC.

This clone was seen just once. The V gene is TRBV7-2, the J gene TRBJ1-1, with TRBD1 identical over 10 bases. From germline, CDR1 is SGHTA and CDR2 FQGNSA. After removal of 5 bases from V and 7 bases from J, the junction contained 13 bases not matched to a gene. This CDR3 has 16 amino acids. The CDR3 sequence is CASSLRPGTGVGEAFF. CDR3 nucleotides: TGTGCCAGCAGCCTTCGTCCCGGGACAGGGGTTGGTGAAGCTTTCTTT.

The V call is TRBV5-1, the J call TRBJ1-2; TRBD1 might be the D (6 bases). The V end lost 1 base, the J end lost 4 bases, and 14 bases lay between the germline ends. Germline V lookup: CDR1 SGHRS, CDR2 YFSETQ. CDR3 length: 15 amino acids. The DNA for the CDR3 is TGCGCCAGCAGCTTGCGCGCCAGGGGATTCTATGGCTACACCTTC. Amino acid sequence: CASSLRARGFYGYTF.

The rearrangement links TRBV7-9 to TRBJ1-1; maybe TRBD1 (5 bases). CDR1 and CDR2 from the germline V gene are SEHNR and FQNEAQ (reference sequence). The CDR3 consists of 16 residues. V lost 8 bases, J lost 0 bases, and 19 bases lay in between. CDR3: CASRGSGGDMNTEAFF. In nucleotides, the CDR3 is TGTGCCAGCCGGGGGTCCGGGGGTGACATGAACACTGAAGCTTTCTTT.

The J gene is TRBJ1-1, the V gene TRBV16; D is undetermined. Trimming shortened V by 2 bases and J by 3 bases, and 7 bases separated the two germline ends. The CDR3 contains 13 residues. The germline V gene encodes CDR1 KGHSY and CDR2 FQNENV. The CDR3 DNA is TGTGCCAGCAGCCAACGGGGTTACACTGAAGCTTTCTTT. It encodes CASSQRGYTEAFF.

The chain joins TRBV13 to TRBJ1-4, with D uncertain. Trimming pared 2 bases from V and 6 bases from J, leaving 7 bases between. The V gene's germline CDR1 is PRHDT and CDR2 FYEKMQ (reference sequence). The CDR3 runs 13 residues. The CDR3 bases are TGTGCCAGCAGCTTAAGGAATGATGAAAAACTGTTTTTT. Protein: CASSLRNDEKLFF.

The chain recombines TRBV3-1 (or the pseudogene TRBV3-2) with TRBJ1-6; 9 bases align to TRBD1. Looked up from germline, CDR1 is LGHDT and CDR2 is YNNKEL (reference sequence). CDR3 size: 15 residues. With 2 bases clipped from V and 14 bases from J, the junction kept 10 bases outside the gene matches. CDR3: CASSQPGQGFSSLHF. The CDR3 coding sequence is TGTGCCAGCAGCCAACCGGGACAGGGTTTTTCGTCCCTCCACTTT.

The CDR3 bases are TGTGCCAGCAGCCTACAGGGAGGGGATGGCTACACCTTC. It yields the protein CASSLQGGDGYTF. The J gene is TRBJ1-2, the V gene TRBV7-2; perhaps TRBD1 as D (6 bases). V lost 5 bases, J lost 6 bases, and 13 bases lay in between. This CDR3 region has 13 residues. Germline lookup yields CDR1 SGHTA and CDR2 FQGNSA.

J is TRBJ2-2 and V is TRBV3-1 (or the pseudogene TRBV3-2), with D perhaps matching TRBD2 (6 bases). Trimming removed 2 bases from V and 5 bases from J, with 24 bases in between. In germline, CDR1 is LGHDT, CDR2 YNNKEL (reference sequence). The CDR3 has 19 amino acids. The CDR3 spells CASSQIEVRDPRETGELFF. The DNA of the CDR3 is TGTGCCAGCAGCCAAATTGAAGTAAGGGACCCCCGGGAGACCGGGGAGCTGTTTTTT.

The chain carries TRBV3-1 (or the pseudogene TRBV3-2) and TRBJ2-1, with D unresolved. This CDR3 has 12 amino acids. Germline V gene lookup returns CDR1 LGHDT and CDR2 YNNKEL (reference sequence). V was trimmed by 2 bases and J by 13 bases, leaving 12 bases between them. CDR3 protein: CASSQRSWEQFF. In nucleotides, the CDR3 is TGTGCCAGCAGCCAAAGGAGTTGGGAACAGTTCTTC.

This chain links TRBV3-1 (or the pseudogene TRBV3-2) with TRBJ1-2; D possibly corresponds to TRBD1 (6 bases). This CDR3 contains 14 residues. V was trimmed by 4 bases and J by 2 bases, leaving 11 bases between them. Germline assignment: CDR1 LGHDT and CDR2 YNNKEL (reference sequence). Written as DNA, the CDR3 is TGTGCCAGCAGCCGCCGGGACACCAACTATGGCTACACCTTC. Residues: CASSRRDTNYGYTF.

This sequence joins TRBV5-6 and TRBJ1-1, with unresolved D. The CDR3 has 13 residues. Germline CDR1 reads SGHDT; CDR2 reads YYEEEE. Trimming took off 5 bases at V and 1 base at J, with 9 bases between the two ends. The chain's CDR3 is CASSRTENTEAFF. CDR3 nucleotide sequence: TGTGCCAGCAGTAGGACGGAGAACACTGAAGCTTTCTTT.

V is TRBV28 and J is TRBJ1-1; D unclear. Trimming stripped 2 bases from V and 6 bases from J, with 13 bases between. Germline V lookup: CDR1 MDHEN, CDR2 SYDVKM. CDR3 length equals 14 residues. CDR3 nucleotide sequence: TGTGCCAGCAGTTTAGGGGTCGCTCCGCCTGAAGCTTTCTTT. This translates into CASSLGVAPPEAFF.

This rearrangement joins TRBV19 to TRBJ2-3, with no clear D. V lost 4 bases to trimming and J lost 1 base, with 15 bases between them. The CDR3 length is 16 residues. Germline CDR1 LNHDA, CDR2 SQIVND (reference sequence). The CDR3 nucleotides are TGTGCCAGTAGTAACCGCGGCTACACGGGCACAGATACGCAGTATTTT. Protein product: CASSNRGYTGTDTQYF.

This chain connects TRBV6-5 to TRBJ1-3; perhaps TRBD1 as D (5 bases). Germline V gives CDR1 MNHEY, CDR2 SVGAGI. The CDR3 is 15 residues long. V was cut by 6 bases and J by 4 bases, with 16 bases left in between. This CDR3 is CASRSGGSQGNTIYF. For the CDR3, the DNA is TGTGCCAGCAGGAGTGGGGGGAGCCAGGGAAACACCATATATTTT.

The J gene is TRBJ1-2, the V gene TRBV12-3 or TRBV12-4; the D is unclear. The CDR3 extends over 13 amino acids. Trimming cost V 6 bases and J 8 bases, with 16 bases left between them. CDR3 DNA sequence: TGTGCCAGCAGCTTTAGGGAGGGTCAAGGCTACACCTTC. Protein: CASSFREGQGYTF.